The 28 T cell receptor beta chains presented below share a single source sample, sequenced in a study of blood T cell repertoires in COVID-19. TCRdb keeps only in-frame clones here, not all; method: immunoSEQ multiplex PCR. The sample comprises around 190,000 clones, 65% to 90% of which are singletons, and more than 7.5% rests with the top ten. Specimen: peripheral blood. Receptor source: a man in his fifties or sixties with active or convalescent COVID-19.

This CDR3 is CASTYRGTNEKLFF. DNA of the CDR3: TGTGCCAGCACGTACAGGGGCACTAATGAAAAACTGTTTTTT. This sequence joins TRBV6-6 and TRBJ1-4, with 7 bases aligning to TRBD1. The V segment lost 7 bases and the J segment 2 bases; nucleotides outside the gene matches: 4. The germline V gene encodes CDR1 MNHNY and CDR2 SVGAGI (reference sequence). The CDR3 has 14 amino acids.

This clone came up a few times. The J gene is TRBJ1-1, the V gene TRBV29-1, with a tentative D call TRBD1 (5 bases). The V gene lost 0 bases and the J gene lost 12 bases, with 17 bases spanning the gap. The CDR3 covers 13 residues. Germline assignment: CDR1 SQVTM and CDR2 ANQGSEA. CDR3 loop: CSVEEGRRGVPFF. CDR3 DNA: TGCAGCGTTGAAGAGGGCAGGAGGGGTGTTCCTTTCTTT.

The chain recombines TRBV19 with TRBJ2-7, with D possibly TRBD2 on 6 matching bases. Trimming left V 6 bases short and J 2 bases short, with 11 bases between. This CDR3 has 13 amino acids. From germline, CDR1 is LNHDA and CDR2 SQIVND (reference sequence). CDR3 coding DNA: TGTGCCAGTAGCGGGACTTCCACCTACGAGCAGTACTTC. Its protein product is CASSGTSTYEQYF.

This rearrangement joins TRBV6-2 or TRBV6-3 to TRBJ2-1, with TRBD2 matching over 7 bases. Germline V lookup: CDR1 MNHEY, CDR2 SVGEGT. The CDR3 covers 15 residues. Trimming removed 5 bases from V and 4 bases from J; junction bases left unmatched: 8. CDR3 bases: TGTGCCAGCAGTCCCCCTGGACTAGATTACAATGAGCAGTTCTTC. This sequence encodes CASSPPGLDYNEQFF.

Worth noting for this clone: This sample also contains other DNA sequences that code for the same CDR3. V usage is TRBV19 and J usage is TRBJ2-1; 12 bases fit TRBD2. This CDR3 is 17 amino acids long. Per the germline V gene, CDR1 is LNHDA and CDR2 is SQIVND (reference sequence). V was clipped by 4 bases and J by 2 bases; unmatched bases: 6. The CDR3 DNA reads as TGTGCCAGTAGTAGACGTCTAGCGGGAGGGACCTACAATGAGCAGTTCTTC. Translated: CASSRRLAGGTYNEQFF.

V gene TRBV7-2 combines with J gene TRBJ2-5; D might be TRBD1 (5 bases). Germline V gives CDR1 SGHTA, CDR2 FQGNSA. The CDR3 loop spans 14 amino acids. The ends were cut back, 1 base at V and 5 bases at J, with 11 bases in the middle. This chain's CDR3 is CASSLGGAAETQYF. The CDR3, as DNA: TGTGCCAGCAGCTTAGGTGGGGCAGCGGAGACCCAGTACTTC.

This clone was found a few times. The chain has TRBV11-2 and TRBJ1-2, with 9 bases identical to TRBD1. Per the germline V gene, CDR1 is SGHAT and CDR2 is FQNNGV. The junction had 7 bases not matched to a gene; V was cut back by 3 bases and J by 8 bases. The CDR3 extends over 14 amino acids. CDR3: CASSFLGDRVGYTF. For the CDR3, the DNA is TGTGCCAGCAGCTTTTTGGGGGACAGGGTCGGCTACACCTTC.

The rearrangement uses TRBV2 and TRBJ2-2; 7 bases fit TRBD1. The CDR3 covers 15 residues. Germline CDR1 reads SNHLY; CDR2 reads FYNNEI. The V segment lost 6 bases and the J segment 0 bases; nucleotides outside the gene matches: 4. The CDR3, as DNA: TGTGCCAGCAGAGGGACAGACGCGAACACCGGGGAGCTGTTTTTT. Amino acid sequence: CASRGTDANTGELFF.

This clone was counted once. The rearrangement uses TRBV30 and TRBJ2-7, with D tentatively TRBD1 (5 bases). The V end lost 0 bases, the J end lost 5 bases, and 11 bases lay between the germline ends. The CDR3 spans 13 residues. CDR1 and CDR2 (germline): GTSNPN, SVGIG (reference sequence). The CDR3, as DNA: TGTGCCTGGAGTGTACCGCCGACAGACGAGCAGTACTTC. Translation gives CAWSVPPTDEQYF.

The chain combines TRBV3-1 (or the pseudogene TRBV3-2) with TRBJ2-4; 7 bases map to TRBD1. The germline V gene has CDR1 LGHDT and CDR2 YNNKEL (reference sequence). After removal of 1 base from V and 14 bases from J, the junction contained 5 bases not matched to a gene. This CDR3 is 12 amino acids long. CDR3 residues: CASSQVAGQEYF. CDR3 DNA sequence: TGTGCCAGCAGCCAAGTGGCAGGACAGGAGTACTTC.

The chain recombines TRBV28 with TRBJ1-4; 11 bases are shared with TRBD1. V lost 6 bases and J lost 7; bases outside the gene matches: 4. Germline V gene lookup returns CDR1 MDHEN and CDR2 SYDVKM. The CDR3 is made up of 14 amino acids. The CDR3 DNA reads as TGTGCCAGCAGCGTGGGACAGGGGGGTGAAAAACTGTTTTTT. It is translated as CASSVGQGGEKLFF.

This clone was seen a few times. This chain uses TRBV19 with TRBJ2-7; 8 bases are shared with TRBD1. After removal of 6 bases from V and 3 bases from J, the junction contained 7 bases not matched to a gene. Germline lookup yields CDR1 LNHDA and CDR2 SQIVND (reference sequence). The CDR3 extends over 14 amino acids. CDR3 coding DNA: TGTGCCAGTAGCCACCGAGGACAGGGCTACGAGCAGTACTTC. It codes for CASSHRGQGYEQYF.

Here the CDR3 reads CASRQGANLEGEAFF. The CDR3 nucleotides read TGTGCCAGCAGACAGGGGGCAAACTTGGAGGGTGAAGCTTTCTTT. The J gene is TRBJ1-1, the V gene TRBV3-1 (or the pseudogene TRBV3-2); the match to TRBD1 covers 9 bases. The ends lost 6 bases at V and 7 bases at J; junction bases unmatched: 12. Per germline, CDR1 LGHDT and CDR2 YNNKEL (reference sequence). This CDR3 has 15 residues.

V gene TRBV4-2 combines with J gene TRBJ1-4; D is unresolved. The germline V gene has CDR1 LGHNA and CDR2 YNFKEQ. The V and J ends lost 4 bases and 4 bases respectively, with 13 bases between them. The CDR3 loop spans 15 amino acids. The CDR3 DNA reads as TGTGCCAGCAGCCGAGAGGACTCATATAATGAAAAACTGTTTTTT. It translates to CASSREDSYNEKLFF.

The chain has TRBV3-1 (or the pseudogene TRBV3-2) and TRBJ1-5; 9 nucleotides match TRBD1. In germline, CDR1 is LGHDT, CDR2 YNNKEL (reference sequence). J was trimmed by 6 bases and V by 2 bases; bases with no gene match: 2. This CDR3 is built from 14 residues. The CDR3 spells CASSQTGGGQPQHF. In DNA, the CDR3 is TGTGCCAGCAGCCAAACAGGGGGCGGTCAGCCCCAGCATTTT.

The V gene is TRBV19, the J gene TRBJ2-7; 8 positions agree with TRBD2. With V trimmed by 6 bases and J by 2 bases, 12 bases remained unmatched. The CDR3 sequence is 16 residues long. Germline loops: CDR1 LNHDA, CDR2 SQIVND (reference sequence). The CDR3 sequence is CASSPGGARPPYEQYF. In DNA, the CDR3 is TGTGCCAGTAGCCCCGGGGGGGCCAGGCCGCCCTACGAGCAGTACTTC.

This rearrangement joins TRBV7-9 to TRBJ1-6; 11 bases map to TRBD1. The CDR3 totals 15 residues. V trimming: 5 bases; J trimming: 8 bases; junction bases outside the gene matches: 5. Germline CDR1 SEHNR, CDR2 FQNEAQ (reference sequence). CDR3 DNA: TGTGCCAGCAGCCTAGGACAGGGGGCATATTCACCCCTCCACTTT. Its translation: CASSLGQGAYSPLHF.

V is TRBV5-1 and J is TRBJ1-4, with a possible D match to TRBD1 (5 bases). This CDR3 is built from 14 residues. Germline CDR1 is SGHRS and CDR2 is YFSETQ. V lost 0 bases and J 7 bases, leaving 10 bases between the germline ends. For the CDR3, the DNA is TGCGCCAGCAGCTTGGTCCAGGGCGGTGAAAAACTGTTTTTT. Translation: CASSLVQGGEKLFF.

The chain is built from TRBV6-5 and TRBJ1-1, with TRBD1 as a possible D gene (5 bases). The CDR3 covers 12 residues. V was cut by 0 bases and J by 8 bases, with 7 bases left in between. Germline V gives CDR1 MNHEY, CDR2 SVGAGI. The CDR3 protein is CASSYSGQEAFF. In DNA form, the CDR3 reads TGTGCCAGCAGTTACTCGGGGCAAGAAGCTTTCTTT.

The V and J genes are TRBV24-1 and TRBJ2-2; tentative D call: TRBD1 (6 bases). Germline V gives CDR1 KGHDR, CDR2 SFDVKD. The V end lost 7 bases, the J end lost 7 bases, and 15 bases lay between the germline ends. CDR3 length: 14 amino acids. Here the CDR3 DNA reads TGTGCCACCAGCGGTGGGGGCCGTAACGGGGAGCTGTTTTTT. Encoded protein: CATSGGGRNGELFF.

In DNA form, the CDR3 reads TGTGCCAGCAGTCCCGGTCTGAGAGGCTATGGCTACACCTTC. It yields the protein CASSPGLRGYGYTF. V gene TRBV7-3 combines with J gene TRBJ1-2; D gene unclear. Trimming removed 6 bases from V and 4 bases from J, with 15 bases in between. Germline values: CDR1 SGHTA, CDR2 FQGTGA. This CDR3 has 14 amino acids. The entire variable domain, with the rest obtained from reference TRBV7-3 and TRBJ1-2, is as follows: GAGVSQTPSNKVTEKGKYVELRCDPISGHTALYWYRQSLGQGPEFLIYFQGTGAADDSGLPNDRFFAVRPEGSVSTLKIQRTERGDSAVYLCASSPGLRGYGYTFGSGTRLTVV.

Details on this clone: This CDR3 is also generated by other DNA sequences in the sample. The rearrangement uses TRBV9 and TRBJ2-7, with D possibly matching TRBD2 (6 bases). Trimming cost V 4 bases and J 2 bases, with 13 bases left between them. CDR1 and CDR2 from the germline V gene are SGDLS and YYNGEE. This CDR3 spans 14 amino acids. The CDR3 sequence is CASSPGVPTYEQYF. The CDR3 region has the DNA TGTGCCAGCAGCCCGGGAGTACCCACCTACGAGCAGTACTTC.

The chain couples TRBV7-9 to TRBJ1-6, with TRBD1 as a possible D gene (5 bases). The CDR3 is made up of 15 amino acids. The germline V and J ends were trimmed by 1 base and 6 bases, with 10 bases remaining between them. In germline, CDR1 is SEHNR, CDR2 FQNEAQ (reference sequence). CDR3 in amino acids: CASSLESGSNSPLHF. CDR3 sequence (DNA): TGTGCCAGCAGCTTAGAATCAGGGTCTAATTCACCCCTCCACTTT.

This clone was recorded only once. This rearrangement joins TRBV7-9 to TRBJ1-3; a weak D match, TRBD1 (5 bases). CDR3 length: 15 residues. The germline V gene encodes CDR1 SEHNR and CDR2 FQNEAQ (reference sequence). Trimming stripped 5 bases from V and 3 bases from J, with 14 bases between. The CDR3 loop reads CASSIDSLRGNTIYF. CDR3 nucleotide sequence: TGTGCCAGCAGCATCGACAGTCTGCGTGGAAACACCATATATTTT.

V is TRBV4-1 and J is TRBJ2-7, with D perhaps TRBD1 (5 bases). V dropped 0 bases and J dropped 3 bases, with 9 bases sitting between them. This CDR3 is built from 14 residues. Germline CDR1 and CDR2: MGHRA and YSYEKL. The chain's CDR3 is CASSQDAGNYEQYF. CDR3 DNA sequence: TGCGCCAGCAGCCAAGATGCAGGGAACTACGAGCAGTACTTC.

J is TRBJ1-2 and V is TRBV6-6, with TRBD1 as a possible D gene (6 bases). The CDR3 covers 14 residues. The V end lost 3 bases, the J end lost 4 bases, and 12 bases lay between the germline ends. Germline V lookup: CDR1 MNHNY, CDR2 SVGAGI (reference sequence). The CDR3: CASSYSDSSYGYTF. The CDR3 DNA is TGTGCCAGCAGTTATTCGGACAGCAGCTATGGCTACACCTTC.

The V gene is TRBV28, the J gene TRBJ1-2; possibly TRBD1 for D (5 bases). V was clipped by 3 bases and J by 0 bases, with 11 bases between them. The CDR3 sequence is 15 residues long. Germline V gene lookup returns CDR1 MDHEN and CDR2 SYDVKM. The CDR3 loop is CASSFDRLTNYGYTF. The CDR3 nucleotides are TGTGCCAGCAGTTTTGACAGACTCACTAACTATGGCTACACCTTC.

The V and J genes are TRBV3-1 (or the pseudogene TRBV3-2) and TRBJ2-1; the match to TRBD1 covers 7 bases. The CDR3 length is 13 residues. Germline values: CDR1 LGHDT, CDR2 YNNKEL (reference sequence). The V and J ends lost 5 bases and 5 bases, in that order; junction bases with no gene match: 3. CDR3 sequence: CASSFDRDNEQFF. For the CDR3, the DNA is TGTGCCAGCAGCTTCGACAGGGACAATGAGCAGTTCTTC.